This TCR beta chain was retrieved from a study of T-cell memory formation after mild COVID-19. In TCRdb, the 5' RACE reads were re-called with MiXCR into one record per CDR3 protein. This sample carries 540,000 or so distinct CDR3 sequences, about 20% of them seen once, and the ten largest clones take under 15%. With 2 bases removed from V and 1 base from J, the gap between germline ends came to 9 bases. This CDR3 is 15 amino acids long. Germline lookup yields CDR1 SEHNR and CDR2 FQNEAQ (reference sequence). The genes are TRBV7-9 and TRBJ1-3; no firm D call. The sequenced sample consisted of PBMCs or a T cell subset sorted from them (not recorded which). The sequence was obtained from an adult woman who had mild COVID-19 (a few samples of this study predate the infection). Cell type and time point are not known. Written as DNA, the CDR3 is TGTGCCAGCAGCTTATTTCAGAGGTCTGGAAACACCATATATTTT. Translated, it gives CASSLFQRSGNTIYF.